This TCR beta chain was captured in a study of T cells in narcolepsy. The wider study: Donors had narcolepsy type 1 or type 2, or were healthy controls. Whole-study findings and limits: Autoreactive HCRT-specific and TRIB2-specific clonotypes were marked in same-patient CSF-versus-blood CD4+ comparisons. Some memory CD4+ repertoires had no autoreactive clone sequences. Healthy controls reportedly lacked the autoreactive clonotypes serially found in patients' blood.

Comments on this clone: The target antigen is unknown.

TCRdb's table, derived via immunoSEQ multiplex PCR, lists solely in-frame clones and lacks some. Of over 30,000 clones in the sample, roughly 88% were seen once. Germline lookup yields CDR1 LNHNV and CDR2 YYDKDF (reference sequence). After removal of 11 bases from V and 4 bases from J, the junction contained 20 bases not matched to a gene. The CDR3 runs to 16 residues. The sequenced sample was CD45RA- memory CD4+ T cells from PBMCs. The clonotype originates from a human donor with narcolepsy. J is TRBJ2-7 and V is TRBV15, with 7 nucleotides matching TRBD2. CDR3 sequence reads: CAPRGKYTGRAYEQYF. In DNA, the CDR3 is TGTGCCCCACGGGGGAAGTATACGGGGAGGGCGTACGAGCAGTACTTC.